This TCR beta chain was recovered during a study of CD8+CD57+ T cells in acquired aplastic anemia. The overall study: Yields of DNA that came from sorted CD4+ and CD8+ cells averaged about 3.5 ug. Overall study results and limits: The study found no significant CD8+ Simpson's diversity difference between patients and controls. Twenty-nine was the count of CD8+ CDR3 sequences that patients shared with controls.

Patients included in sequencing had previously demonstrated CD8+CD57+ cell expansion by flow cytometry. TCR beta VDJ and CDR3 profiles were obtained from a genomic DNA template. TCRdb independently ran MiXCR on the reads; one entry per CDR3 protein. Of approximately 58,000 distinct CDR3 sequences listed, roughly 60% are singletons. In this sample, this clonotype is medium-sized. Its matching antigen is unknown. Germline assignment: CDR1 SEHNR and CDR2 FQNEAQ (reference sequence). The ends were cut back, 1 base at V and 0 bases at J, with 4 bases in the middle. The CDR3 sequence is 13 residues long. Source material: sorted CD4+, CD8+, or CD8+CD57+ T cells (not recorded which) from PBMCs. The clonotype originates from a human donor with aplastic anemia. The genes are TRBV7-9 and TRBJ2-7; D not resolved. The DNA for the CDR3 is TGTGCCAGCAGCTTAGGCTTCTCCTACGAGCAGTACTTC. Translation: CASSLGFSYEQYF.